The count of the clone carrying this T cell receptor beta chain is one. Its antigen is as yet unknown. This sample was taken from a study of T cell responses to AZD1222 COVID-19 vaccine. Whole-study findings and limits: Unmutated variant regions are reportedly targeted by nearly half of spike-specific TCRs.

This CDR3 comprises 16 residues. Looked up from germline, CDR1 is KGHDR and CDR2 is SFDVKD. V lost 3 bases and J 3 bases, leaving 15 bases between the germline ends. Only in-frame clones appear in the TCRdb table, and some are missing; sequencing was by immunoSEQ multiplex PCR. Among roughly 80,000 clones listed, roughly nine tenths were seen once. The chain recombines TRBV24-1 with TRBJ2-3, with TRBD2 as a possible D gene (5 bases). This receptor was obtained from an adult in good health. This sample comprised peripheral blood, obtained on day 0 of AZD1222 vaccination. DNA of the CDR3: TGTGCCACCAGTGATCGTGGACTCCTGGGAACAGATACGCAGTATTTT. This sequence encodes CATSDRGLLGTDTQYF.